The T cell receptor beta chain described here comes from a study of T cells after yellow fever vaccination (dated by TCRdb to between 2018 and 2020). Broadly, across the study: The SMART-Seq v4 Ultra Low Input RNA kit was used to prepare libraries from fractions with low cell numbers. To track T-cell clones before and after primary and booster YFV17D yellow fever vaccination, bulk TCR alpha and beta repertoires were sequenced longitudinally. Two healthy male donors, one aged 18 to 30 and one aged 30 to 40 years, made up the cohort. Blood samples were taken at several timepoints before and after primary and secondary immunization, and bulk PBMC replicates and cell subsets were isolated.

TCR cDNA was synthesized by 5'RACE template switching, which introduced a universal primer site and unique molecular identifiers. Priming for cDNA synthesis came from both the TCR alpha and TCR beta constant segments. Library amplification used two PCR steps, and the second PCR step added sample barcodes and sequencing adapters. Sequencing of libraries was performed on Illumina HiSeq 2500 (2x100 bp) or NovaSeq (2x150 bp). For the original study's pipeline: Reads were demultiplexed and collapsed into UMI consensus sequences with MIGEC, and V(D)J alignment was performed with MiXCR. Vaccine-responding clonotypes were identified with edgeR using replicate PBMC samples, with FDR below 0.01 and a log2 fold change above 5 up to day 15 being required. Bulk clonotypes were assigned CD4 or CD8 identity according to which sequenced CD4 or CD8 repertoire held them at higher abundance. Using fastp at Q25 and MiXCR, TCRdb reprocessed the public reads and kept productive beta chains. Rows with one shared CDR3 protein collapse into an entry with the most common genes and DNA. TCRdb, rather than the study authors, made the V and J calls. The sample table contains about 230,000 distinct CDR3 sequences; only one count was recorded for 6.7% of them. Of the sample, 1.1% is held by the ten largest clones.

The sample's treatment or condition label is to be understood as: live attenuated yellow fever vaccine strain. A standard Ficoll-Paque protocol was used to isolate PBMCs from peripheral blood. Dynabeads CD4 and CD8 positive selection kits were used to isolate CD4 and CD8 T-cell fractions. TriZol was used to extract RNA from bulk PBMCs, CD4 and CD8 fractions, and dextramer-positive and dextramer-negative fractions. The CDR3 runs 15 residues from the cysteine to the phenylalanine. Only CDR3 DNA is held: 45 bases, read in frame from base 1. V and J lose 0 bases and 4 bases, and a span of 11 bases separates them. The paper's findings and limits, for the study overall: Compared with the primary T-cell response, the secondary T-cell response was faster but weaker, reaching its peak on day 5 rather than on day 15. A small share of clonotypes was detected in both CD4 and CD8 compartments, with the overlap likely arising from convergent recombination. Most clones expanded after primary vaccination were re-detected after the booster (almost 97% of CD4 and around nine tenths of CD8), suggesting broad memory maintenance. Because only a couple of donors were included in the study, the extent to which the findings can be generalized is limited. FACS-sorted repertoires could contain abundant contaminating clonotypes from the bulk population, so computational filtering was required.

This clonotype was detected a few times. Its binding antigen is unknown. It has no much larger one-base neighbor in the sample; base qualities were not kept. The chain couples TRBV23-1 to TRBJ2-3; the D region possibly corresponds to TRBD2 (6 bases align). TRBV23-1 is annotated as an ORF whose role is uncertain. This TCR was recovered from a man in his thirties or forties who received the YFV17D yellow fever vaccine. Sequencing was performed on CD4+ T cells sorted from PBMCs, taken on the day of the yellow fever booster vaccination. The CDR3 amino acid sequence is: CASSQSEGDSDTQYF. The nucleotides read TGCGCCAGCAGTCAATCGGAGGGAGACTCAGATACGCAGTATTTT.